The source of this T cell receptor (beta chain) is a study of blood T cells in healthy people across ages. Overall study: The template switching approach captured approximately one barcoded beta molecule for every two T cells.

With 6 bases clipped from V and 5 bases from J, the junction kept 4 bases outside the gene matches. This CDR3 spans 13 amino acids. Primers used in a second PCR of roughly 6 to 11 cycles were a sample-barcoded 5' primer and a J-beta primer mix. The study obtained at least 2.5 million CDR3-containing paired-end reads from every sample. Via MiXCR, TCRdb re-called the 5' RACE reads, giving one row per CDR3 protein. The sample carries about 1,800,000 distinct CDR3 sequences, about 30% recorded once. Points on this clonotype: Its specificity is unknown.

Study-wide results and caveats: The donors' CMV status was not determined, possibly confounding changes in expanded clonotypes. Naive CD4+ cells and diversity were both higher in long-lived donors than in aged donors.

The J gene is TRBJ2-7, the V gene TRBV12-3 or TRBV12-4; 10 positions match TRBD1. The TCR sequence derives from a woman younger than 45 in good health. Sample: blood. The CDR3 loop is CASRGTGENEQYF. Here the CDR3 DNA reads TGTGCCAGCAGGGGGACAGGGGAAAACGAGCAGTACTTC.